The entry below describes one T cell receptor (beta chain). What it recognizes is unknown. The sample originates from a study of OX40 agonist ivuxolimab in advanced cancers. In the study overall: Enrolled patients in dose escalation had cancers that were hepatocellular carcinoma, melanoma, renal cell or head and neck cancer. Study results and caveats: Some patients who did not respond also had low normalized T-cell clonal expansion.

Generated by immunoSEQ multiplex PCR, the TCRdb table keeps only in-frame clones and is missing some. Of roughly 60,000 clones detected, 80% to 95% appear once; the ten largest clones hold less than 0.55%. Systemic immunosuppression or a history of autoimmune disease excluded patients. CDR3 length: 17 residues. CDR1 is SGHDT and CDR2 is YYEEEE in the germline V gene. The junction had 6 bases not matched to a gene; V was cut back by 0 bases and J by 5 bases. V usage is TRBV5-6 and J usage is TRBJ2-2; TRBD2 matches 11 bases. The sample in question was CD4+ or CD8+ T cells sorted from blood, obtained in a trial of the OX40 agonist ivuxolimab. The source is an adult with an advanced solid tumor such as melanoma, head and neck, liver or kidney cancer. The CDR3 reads CASSLGLAGGRTGELFF. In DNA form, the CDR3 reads TGTGCCAGCAGCTTGGGCCTAGCGGGAGGAAGGACCGGGGAGCTGTTTTTT.